The text below deals with one T cell receptor beta chain. The antigen is unknown. The sample is drawn from a study of shared clonotypes between healthy human individuals. Study information: Per donor, CD8 memory used one plate, CD8 naive used two, CD4 memory used three and CD4 naive used three.

The assay was immunoSEQ multiplex PCR, and TCRdb's table has in-frame clones only and misses some. The table lists approximately 620,000 clones, more than 95% of them singletons. Whole-study findings and limits: Memory subsets generally showed lower estimated richness than naive subsets. When compared with the clonotypes that were shared by all four sorted-subset donors, the non-shared clonotypes turned out to have lower generation probabilities.

The germline gives CDR1 MNHNY, CDR2 SVGAGI (reference sequence). The CDR3 consists of 15 residues. The V end was cut by 0 bases, the J end by 4 bases, with 13 bases between. The sequenced material came from naive CD4+ T cells sorted from blood. Subset denoted: CD45RA+ positively selected. The sequence was obtained from a woman in her 30s in good health. This rearrangement joins TRBV6-6 to TRBJ2-7; D remains ambiguous. The CDR3 DNA follows: TGTGCCAGCAGTTACTCCCCTAGAACTGATTACGAGCAGTACTTC. Protein product: CASSYSPRTDYEQYF.